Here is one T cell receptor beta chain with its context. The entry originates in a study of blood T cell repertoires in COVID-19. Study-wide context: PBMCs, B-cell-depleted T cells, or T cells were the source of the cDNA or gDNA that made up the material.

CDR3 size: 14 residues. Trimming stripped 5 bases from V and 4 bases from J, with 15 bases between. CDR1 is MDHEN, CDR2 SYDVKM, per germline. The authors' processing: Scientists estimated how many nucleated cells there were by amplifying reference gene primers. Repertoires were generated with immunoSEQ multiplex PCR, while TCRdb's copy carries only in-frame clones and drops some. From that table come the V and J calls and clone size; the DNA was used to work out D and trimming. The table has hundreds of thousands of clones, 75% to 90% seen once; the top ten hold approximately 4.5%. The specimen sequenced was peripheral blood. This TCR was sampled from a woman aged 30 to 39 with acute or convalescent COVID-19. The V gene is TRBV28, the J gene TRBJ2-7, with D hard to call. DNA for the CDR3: TGTGCCAGCAGTCGCCCGGGTAAAACTTACGAGCAGTACTTC. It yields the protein CASSRPGKTYEQYF.